This TCR beta chain is from a study of T cells after yellow fever vaccination. The CDR3 sequence is 15 residues long. Trimming cost V 4 bases and J 6 bases; bases outside gene matches: 8. Germline CDR1 and CDR2: DFQATT and SNEGSKA (reference sequence). The sample holds a few counts of this clonotype. MiXCR was run by TCRdb on the 5' RACE reads, yielding one entry per CDR3 protein. The sample holds some 500,000 distinct CDR3 sequences, roughly 12% seen once. Sequences were derived from PBMCs, sampled on the day of the yellow fever booster vaccination. The sequence derives from a man aged 30 to 45 who received the YFV17D yellow fever vaccine. The rearrangement uses TRBV20-1 and TRBJ2-1, with 11 bases identical to TRBD2. CDR3 bases: TGCAGTGCTACACCCGGGACTAGCGGACGCAATGAGCAGTTCTTC. This encodes CSATPGTSGRNEQFF.